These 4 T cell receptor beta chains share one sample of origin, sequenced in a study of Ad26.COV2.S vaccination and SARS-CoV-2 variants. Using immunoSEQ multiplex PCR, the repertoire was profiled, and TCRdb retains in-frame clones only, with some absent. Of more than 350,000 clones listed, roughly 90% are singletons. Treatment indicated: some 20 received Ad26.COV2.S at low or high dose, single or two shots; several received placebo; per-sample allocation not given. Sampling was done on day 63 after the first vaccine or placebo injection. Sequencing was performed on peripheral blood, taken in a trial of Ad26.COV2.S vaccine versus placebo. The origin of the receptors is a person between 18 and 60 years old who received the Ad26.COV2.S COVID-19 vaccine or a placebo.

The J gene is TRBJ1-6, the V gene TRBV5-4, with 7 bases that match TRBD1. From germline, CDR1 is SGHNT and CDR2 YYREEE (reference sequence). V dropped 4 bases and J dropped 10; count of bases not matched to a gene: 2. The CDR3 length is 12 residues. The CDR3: CASSGGQSPLHF. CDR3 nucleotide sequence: TGTGCCAGCAGCGGGGGACAGTCACCCCTCCACTTT.

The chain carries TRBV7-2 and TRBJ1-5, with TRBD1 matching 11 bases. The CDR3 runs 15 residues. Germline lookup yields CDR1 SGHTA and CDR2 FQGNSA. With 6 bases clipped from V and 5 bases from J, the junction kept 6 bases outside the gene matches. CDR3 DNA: TGTGCCAGCAGTAGGGACAGGGGGATCTATCAGCCCCAGCATTTT. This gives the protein CASSRDRGIYQPQHF.

CDR3 protein: CAWTSLRTGGREKLFF. CDR3 nucleotide sequence: TGTGCCTGGACATCCCTAAGGACAGGGGGGAGAGAAAAACTGTTTTTT. The chain joins TRBV30 to TRBJ1-4, with 10 nucleotides matching TRBD1. J gave up 8 bases and V 4 bases, and 13 bases lay outside the gene matches. Germline V gives CDR1 GTSNPN, CDR2 SVGIG (reference sequence). CDR3 size: 16 residues.

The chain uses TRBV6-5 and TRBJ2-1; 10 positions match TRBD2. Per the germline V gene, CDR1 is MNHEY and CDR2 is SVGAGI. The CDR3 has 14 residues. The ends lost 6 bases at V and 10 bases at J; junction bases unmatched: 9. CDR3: CASSSTTSGKEQFF. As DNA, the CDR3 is TGTGCCAGCAGCTCCACTACTAGCGGGAAGGAGCAGTTCTTC.